The rows below give T cell receptor beta chains drawn from one sample of a study of cytomegalovirus exposure and HLA in healthy donors. Only in-frame clones appear in the TCRdb table, and some are missing; sequencing was by immunoSEQ multiplex PCR. The sample gives some 130,000 clones, roughly four fifths of which show up once; about 1.2% is in the top ten. The sample comprised PBMCs. Receptors originate from a middle-aged woman in good health and CMV-seronegative. Both conserved end residues are part of each CDR3. D genes are given only for firm matches. Not all rows give a size; the values are once, few, many and, for expanded clones, a class.

V gene,D gene,J gene,clone size,CDR3 length,CDR3 protein,CDR3 DNA
TRBV5-1,.,TRBJ1-2,few,15,CASSRSLEANYGYTF,TGCGCCAGCAGTCGGAGCCTGGAGGCTAACTATGGCTACACCTTC
TRBV7-6,TRBD2,TRBJ2-3,.,16,CASSLEGSGGTDTQYF,TGTGCCAGCAGCTTAGAAGGAAGCGGGGGCACAGATACGCAGTATTTT
TRBV6-6,.,TRBJ2-1,.,12,CASRDGSSEQFF,TGTGCCAGCAGAGACGGGAGTAGTGAGCAGTTCTTC
TRBV7-9,TRBD1,TRBJ2-3,.,15,CASSQDRAFTDTQYF,TGTGCCAGCAGCCAAGACAGGGCCTTCACAGATACGCAGTATTTT
TRBV28,.,TRBJ1-2,.,13,CASRETALYGYTF,TGTGCCAGCAGGGAGACAGCGTTATATGGCTACACCTTC
TRBV4-3,TRBD2,TRBJ2-5,few,17,CASSQDPAGSWQETQYF,TGCGCCAGCAGCCAAGATCCAGCGGGGAGTTGGCAAGAGACCCAGTACTTC
TRBV5-8,.,TRBJ1-6,.,12,CASSPVISPLHF,TGTGCCAGCAGCCCGGTAATTTCACCCCTCCACTTT
TRBV5-1,TRBD1,TRBJ2-1,.,14,CASSFRTGVFEQFF,TGCGCCAGCAGCTTTCGGACAGGGGTGTTTGAGCAGTTCTTC
TRBV5-1,TRBD1,TRBJ1-6,.,14,CASSSGTGGSTLHF,TGCGCCAGCAGCTCCGGGACAGGGGGGAGCACCCTCCACTTT
TRBV6-6,TRBD1,TRBJ1-5,.,16,CASKGQEWNSNQPQHF,TGTGCCAGCAAGGGACAGGAGTGGAATAGCAATCAGCCCCAGCATTTT
TRBV19,TRBD1,TRBJ1-6,.,13,CATGTGFNSPLHF,TGTGCGACCGGGACAGGGTTTAATTCACCCCTCCACTTT
TRBV18,TRBD2,TRBJ2-1,.,14,CASSPSGGNNEQFF,TGTGCCAGCTCACCGAGCGGGGGAAACAATGAGCAGTTCTTC
TRBV10-3,.,TRBJ2-5,.,13,CAISERGLETQYF,TGTGCCATCAGTGAACGAGGGTTAGAGACCCAGTACTTC
TRBV14,.,TRBJ2-3,few,12,CASSRRGDTQYF,TGTGCCAGCAGCCGAAGAGGAGATACGCAGTATTTT
TRBV4-1,TRBD2,TRBJ2-5,.,13,CASSLAGLETQYF,TGCGCCAGCAGCCTAGCGGGCCTAGAGACCCAGTACTTC
TRBV18,.,TRBJ1-6,.,15,CASSPGQGRNSPLHF,TGTGCCAGCTCACCGGGGCAGGGGAGAAATTCACCCCTCCACTTT
TRBV7-2,TRBD1,TRBJ1-5,.,15,CASSYRTGGDQPQHF,TGTGCCAGCAGCTACCGGACAGGGGGTGACCAGCCCCAGCATTTT
TRBV7-9,.,TRBJ1-2,.,13,CASSFDPGEGYTF,TGTGCCAGCAGCTTTGATCCGGGGGAAGGCTACACCTTC
TRBV28,.,TRBJ1-2,few,13,CASRSVSNYGYTF,TGTGCCAGCAGGTCTGTTTCTAACTATGGCTACACCTTC
TRBV5-1,TRBD1,TRBJ1-2,.,17,CASSFFEPGTAFYGYTF,TGCGCCAGCAGCTTTTTTGAACCCGGGACAGCTTTCTATGGCTACACCTTC
TRBV2,.,TRBJ2-7,.,11,CASKLEYEQYF,TGTGCCAGCAAACTAGAGTACGAGCAGTACTTC
TRBV2,TRBD1,TRBJ2-3,.,15,CASSDVGTGTDTQYF,TGTGCCAGCAGTGATGTAGGGACAGGGACAGATACGCAGTATTTT
TRBV27,TRBD1,TRBJ2-4,.,17,CASSFITGGIAKNIQYF,TGTGCCAGCAGTTTCATAACAGGGGGCATAGCCAAAAACATTCAGTACTTC
TRBV9,.,TRBJ1-5,.,14,CASSVGREGQPQHF,TGTGCCAGCAGCGTGGGGAGGGAGGGTCAGCCCCAGCATTTT
TRBV11-3,.,TRBJ2-1,.,15,CASSQGGGIDNEQFF,TGTGCCAGCAGCCAAGGGGGCGGGATAGACAATGAGCAGTTCTTC
TRBV2,.,TRBJ1-2,.,17,CASSGGGKTTPNYGYTF,TGTGCCAGCAGTGGAGGTGGGAAGACTACCCCTAACTATGGCTACACCTTC
TRBV7-9,.,TRBJ2-5,.,12,CASSLGLETQYF,TGTGCCAGCAGCTTAGGTCTAGAGACCCAGTACTTC
TRBV19,.,TRBJ1-3,few,13,CASTPPRAGQPWF,TGTGCCAGTACCCCACCCCGGGCAGGACAGCCTTGGTTC
TRBV19,.,TRBJ2-3,.,14,CASSIGHSTDTQYF,TGTGCCAGTAGTATAGGGCACAGCACAGATACGCAGTATTTT
TRBV28,.,TRBJ2-7,.,12,CASSSSSYEQYF,TGTGCCAGCAGTTCGAGCTCCTACGAGCAGTACTTC
TRBV7-8,.,TRBJ1-1,.,15,CASQRTIPLNTEAFF,TGTGCCAGCCAACGCACAATCCCCTTGAACACTGAAGCTTTCTTT
TRBV7-2,.,TRBJ1-6,.,12,CASSLRLSALHF,TGTGCCAGCAGCTTACGCCTGTCGGCCCTCCACTTT
TRBV5-8,TRBD1,TRBJ2-1,.,15,CASSHTGAAYNEQFF,TGTGCCAGCAGCCATACAGGGGCGGCCTACAATGAGCAGTTCTTC
TRBV7-3,.,TRBJ2-5,.,13,CASSLQRAETQYF,TGTGCCAGTAGCCTCCAGCGGGCGGAGACCCAGTACTTC
TRBV27,.,TRBJ2-1,.,17,CASSLYIHLTPHNEQFF,TGTGCCAGCAGTTTATATATACATCTTACGCCGCACAATGAGCAGTTCTTC
TRBV6-6,.,TRBJ1-1,.,13,CASSGHLNTEAFF,TGTGCCAGCAGTGGACACTTGAACACTGAAGCTTTCTTT
TRBV7-9,.,TRBJ1-1,.,12,CASSLGGPEAFF,TGTGCCAGCAGCCTCGGAGGACCTGAAGCTTTCTTT
TRBV2,TRBD1,TRBJ1-2,.,14,CASSSQGAEYGYTF,TGTGCCAGCAGCAGCCAGGGGGCAGAATATGGCTACACCTTC
TRBV5-1,TRBD1,TRBJ1-1,few,16,CASSLGQGAMNTEAFF,TGCGCCAGCAGCTTGGGACAGGGGGCCATGAACACTGAAGCTTTCTTT
TRBV5-1,TRBD1,TRBJ2-3,.,14,CASSVGQGTDTQYF,TGCGCCAGCAGCGTGGGACAGGGGACAGATACGCAGTATTTT
TRBV11-3,TRBD2,TRBJ2-3,.,10,CAGGEDTQYF,TGTGCCGGGGGGGAAGATACGCAGTATTTT
TRBV5-1,TRBD1,TRBJ1-1,.,16,CASSPAGQGGVTEAFF,TGCGCCAGCAGCCCAGCCGGACAGGGCGGAGTCACTGAAGCTTTCTTT
TRBV5-1,TRBD2,TRBJ2-3,.,17,CASSPRPGGSSTDTQYF,TGCGCCAGCAGCCCTCGGCCGGGGGGGTCTAGCACAGATACGCAGTATTTT
TRBV7-9,TRBD2,TRBJ2-1,.,15,CASSSRLASYNEQFF,TGTGCCAGCAGCTCACGACTAGCCTCCTACAATGAGCAGTTCTTC
TRBV7-9,.,TRBJ1-2,.,15,CASSLGSGVNYGYTF,TGTGCCAGCAGCTTAGGGTCAGGGGTTAACTATGGCTACACCTTC
TRBV11-3,.,TRBJ2-1,.,12,CASSSDGNEQFF,TGTGCCAGCAGCTCAGACGGGAATGAGCAGTTCTTC
TRBV6-5,.,TRBJ1-2,.,13,CASRRDSSVGYTF,TGTGCCAGCAGGAGGGATAGTAGCGTAGGTTACACCTTC
TRBV5-6,.,TRBJ1-4,.,15,CASSSGAETNEKLFF,TGTGCCAGCAGCTCAGGGGCGGAAACTAATGAAAAACTGTTTTTT
TRBV5-4,.,TRBJ1-5,few,14,CASSLGGSNQPQHF,TGTGCCAGCAGCTTAGGCGGGAGCAATCAGCCCCAGCATTTT
TRBV5-6,TRBD1,TRBJ2-2,few,16,CASSIPGGRNTGELFF,TGTGCCAGCAGCATCCCAGGGGGAAGGAACACCGGGGAGCTGTTTTTT
TRBV7-9,.,TRBJ1-2,.,14,CASSSNSLSYGYTF,TGTGCCAGCAGCTCAAACAGCTTATCCTATGGCTACACCTTC
TRBV7-2,.,TRBJ1-2,.,16,CASSLGPGRANYGYTF,TGTGCCAGCAGCTTAGGGCCGGGTCGGGCTAACTATGGCTACACCTTC
TRBV7-3,TRBD2,TRBJ2-5,.,15,CASSLNGGAGETQYF,TGTGCCAGCAGCTTAAACGGGGGGGCGGGAGAGACCCAGTACTTC
TRBV19,TRBD1,TRBJ1-5,.,15,CASSSPRGVNQPQHF,TGTGCCAGTAGTTCCCCCAGGGGGGTTAATCAGCCCCAGCATTTT
TRBV5-1,TRBD1,TRBJ1-1,few,13,CASSLDRDTEAFF,TGCGCCAGCAGCTTAGACAGGGACACTGAAGCTTTCTTT
TRBV28,TRBD1,TRBJ1-1,.,13,CASSLTGDTEAFF,TGTGCCAGCAGCCTAACAGGGGACACTGAAGCTTTCTTT
TRBV7-9,.,TRBJ1-2,.,13,CASSQGGYYGYTF,TGTGCCAGCAGCCAAGGCGGGTATTATGGCTACACCTTC